The text below deals with one T cell receptor beta chain. This receptor's antigen is unknown. No clone much larger than this one lies a single base away; base qualities are absent. The sample comes from a study of CD8+ T cells in alopecia areata (dated by TCRdb to 2017 to 2018). Regarding the complete study: High-throughput TCRbeta sequencing was used to examine T cell clonal expansion in alopecia areata in both the C3H/HeJ mouse model and human patients. Scalp clonality was compared across normal scalp (n=4), patchy alopecia areata scalp (n=8), and alopecia totalis/universalis scalp (n=8). TCRbeta CDR3 regions were amplified by immunoSEQ multiplex PCR using 35 Vbeta forward and 13 Jbeta reverse primers. Human TCRbeta sequencing covered scalp tissue and sorted CD4+ and CD8+ peripheral blood T cells from patchy and totalis/universalis alopecia areata patients and healthy controls. RNA was extracted with the PAXgene miRNA kit for fixed scalp, the miRNeasy kit for PBMCs, and the RNeasy kit for mouse skin. Study-level results and caveats: TCR sequences shared between patients were less clear than in mice, possibly partly because of HLA diversity in the patient population. Lesional scalp, especially in alopecia totalis/universalis, showed higher clonality and more expanded CD8+ clones than normal scalp, suggesting antigenic drive. Unlike mouse skin, which is dominated by gammadelta T cells, normal human skin has resident alphabeta T cells that are also sequenced, and this complicates analysis of the scalp TCR repertoire.

The germline V gene (reference sequence) yields SEHNR for CDR1 and FQNEAQ for CDR2. V drops 9 bases and J drops 3 bases, leaving 12 bases in between. Its CDR3 holds 12 amino acids, cysteine through phenylalanine. The CDR3 DNA has 36 bases and is translated from base 1. The library was generated by the immunoSEQ multiplex PCR assay. RNA was extracted from all samples and reverse transcribed into cDNA as template for TCR sequencing. First-strand cDNA was synthesized with SuperScript III using a 2:1 mix of oligo-dT and random hexamers. Amplification bias was assessed with a synthetic immune receptor repertoire, and residual bias was removed computationally. For the original study's pipeline: Raw reads were preprocessed to remove errors, and CDR3 was defined by IMGT conventions from the conserved cysteine to phenylalanine. To get clonality, Shannon entropy was normalized by log2 of the number of productive unique TCRs and the result was subtracted from 1. Whether each scalp clone was CD4 or CD8 was inferred by checking scalp TCRbeta sequences against the CD4 and CD8 repertoires from sorted blood. Not all clones reach the TCRdb copy of this immuneACCESS table, which keeps in-frame sequences only. Checked studies attribute under half of the gap to unresolved V genes and leave the rest unexplained. The DNA was the basis for D and trimming; V, J and clone size are from that table. This sample holds around 210,000 clones; more than 50% were observed only once. In total, the top ten clones hold 4% to 6% of the sample.

After PBMCs were isolated by density centrifugation and stained for CD3, CD4 and CD8, a FACSAria was used to sort CD4+ and CD8+ T cells. Scalp biopsies and blood samples were obtained from unaffected controls. Material for sequencing was CD8+ T cells sorted from blood. This receptor was taken from a human donor in good health. This chain is built from TRBV7-9 and TRBJ2-7; the D call is tentative, TRBD1 or TRBD2, as each matches 5 bases. Here is the DNA: TGTGCCAGTTCCGGGGCTAACTACGAGCAGTACTTC. Its amino acids are CASSGANYEQYF.